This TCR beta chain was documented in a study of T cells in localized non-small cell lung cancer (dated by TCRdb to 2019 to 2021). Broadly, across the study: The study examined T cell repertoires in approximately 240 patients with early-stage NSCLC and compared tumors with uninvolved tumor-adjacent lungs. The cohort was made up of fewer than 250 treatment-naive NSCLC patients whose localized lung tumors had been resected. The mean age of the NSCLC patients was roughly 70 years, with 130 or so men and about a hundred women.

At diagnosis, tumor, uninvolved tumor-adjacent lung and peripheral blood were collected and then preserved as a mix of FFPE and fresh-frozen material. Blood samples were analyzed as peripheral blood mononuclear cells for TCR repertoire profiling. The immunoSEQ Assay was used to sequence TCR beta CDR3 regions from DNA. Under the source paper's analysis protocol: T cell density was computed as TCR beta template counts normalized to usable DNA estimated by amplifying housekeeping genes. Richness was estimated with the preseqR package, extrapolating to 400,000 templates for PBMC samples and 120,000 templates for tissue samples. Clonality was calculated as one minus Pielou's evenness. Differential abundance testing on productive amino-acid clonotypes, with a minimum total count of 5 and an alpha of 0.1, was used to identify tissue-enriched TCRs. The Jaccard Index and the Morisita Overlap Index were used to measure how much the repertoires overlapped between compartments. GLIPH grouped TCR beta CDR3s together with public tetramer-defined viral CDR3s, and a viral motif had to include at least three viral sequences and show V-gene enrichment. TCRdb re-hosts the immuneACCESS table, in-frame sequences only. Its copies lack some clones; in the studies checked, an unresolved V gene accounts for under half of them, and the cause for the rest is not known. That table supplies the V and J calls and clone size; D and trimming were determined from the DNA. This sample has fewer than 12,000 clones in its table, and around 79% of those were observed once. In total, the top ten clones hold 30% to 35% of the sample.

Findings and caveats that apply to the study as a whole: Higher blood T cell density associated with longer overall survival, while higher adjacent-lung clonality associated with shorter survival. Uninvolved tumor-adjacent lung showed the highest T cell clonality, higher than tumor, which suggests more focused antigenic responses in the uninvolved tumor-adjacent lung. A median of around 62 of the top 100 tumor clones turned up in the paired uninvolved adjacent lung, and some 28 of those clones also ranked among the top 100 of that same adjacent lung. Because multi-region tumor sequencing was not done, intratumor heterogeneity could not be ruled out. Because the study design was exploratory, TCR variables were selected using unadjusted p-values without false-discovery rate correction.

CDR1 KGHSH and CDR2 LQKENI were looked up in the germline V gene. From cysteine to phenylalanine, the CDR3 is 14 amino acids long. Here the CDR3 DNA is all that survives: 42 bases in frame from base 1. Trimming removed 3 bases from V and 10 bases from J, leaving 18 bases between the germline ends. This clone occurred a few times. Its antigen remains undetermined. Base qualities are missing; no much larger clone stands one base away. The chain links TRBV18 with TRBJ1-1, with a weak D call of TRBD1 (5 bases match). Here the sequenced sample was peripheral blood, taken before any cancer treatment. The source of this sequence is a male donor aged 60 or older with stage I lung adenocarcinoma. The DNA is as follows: TGTGCCAGCTCACCCCCCCAGGGAGGGTTGTCAGCTTTCTTT. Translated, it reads CASSPPQGGLSAFF.